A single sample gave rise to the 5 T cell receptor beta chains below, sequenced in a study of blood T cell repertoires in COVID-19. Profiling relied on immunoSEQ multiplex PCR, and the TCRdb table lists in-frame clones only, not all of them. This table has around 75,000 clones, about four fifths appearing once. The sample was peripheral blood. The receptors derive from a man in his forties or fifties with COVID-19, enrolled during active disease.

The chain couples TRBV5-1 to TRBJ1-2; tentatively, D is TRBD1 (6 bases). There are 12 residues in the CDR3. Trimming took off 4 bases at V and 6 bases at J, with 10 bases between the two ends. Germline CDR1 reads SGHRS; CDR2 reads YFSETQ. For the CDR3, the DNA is TGCGCCAGCAGCACGGACAGACATGGCTACACCTTC. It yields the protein CASSTDRHGYTF.

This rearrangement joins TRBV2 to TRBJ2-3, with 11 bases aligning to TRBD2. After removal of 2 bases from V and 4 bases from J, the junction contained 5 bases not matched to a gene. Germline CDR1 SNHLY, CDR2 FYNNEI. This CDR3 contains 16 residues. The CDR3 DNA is TGTGCCAGCAGTGAATTAGCGGGGGGGCCAGCAGATACGCAGTATTTT. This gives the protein CASSELAGGPADTQYF. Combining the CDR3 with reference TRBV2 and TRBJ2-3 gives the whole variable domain EPEVTQTPSHQVTQMGQEVILRCVPISNHLYFYWYRQILGQKVEFLVSFYNNEISEKSEIFDDQFSVERPDGSNFTLKIRSTKLEDSAMYFCASSELAGGPADTQYFGPGTRLTVL.

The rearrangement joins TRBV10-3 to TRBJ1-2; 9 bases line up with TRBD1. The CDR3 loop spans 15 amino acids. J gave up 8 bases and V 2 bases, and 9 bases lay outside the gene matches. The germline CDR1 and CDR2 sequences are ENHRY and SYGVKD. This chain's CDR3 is CAISEPRTGAGGYTF. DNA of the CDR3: TGTGCCATCAGTGAGCCCCGGACAGGGGCGGGAGGCTACACCTTC.

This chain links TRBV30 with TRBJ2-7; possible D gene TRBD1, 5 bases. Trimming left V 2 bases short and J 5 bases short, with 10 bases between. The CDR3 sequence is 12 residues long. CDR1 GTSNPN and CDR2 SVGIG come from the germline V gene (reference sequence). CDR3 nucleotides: TGTGCCTGGAGTAGGCAGGGCCACGAGCAGTACTTC. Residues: CAWSRQGHEQYF.

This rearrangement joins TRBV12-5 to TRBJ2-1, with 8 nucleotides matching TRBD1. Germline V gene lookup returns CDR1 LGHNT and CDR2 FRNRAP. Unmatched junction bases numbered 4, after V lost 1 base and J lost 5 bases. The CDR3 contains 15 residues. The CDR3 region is CASGLGRGQHNEQFF. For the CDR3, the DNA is TGTGCTAGTGGTTTGGGCAGGGGGCAACACAATGAGCAGTTCTTC.